This TCR beta chain was recorded in a study of OX40 agonist ivuxolimab in advanced cancers. Across the study: Patient treatment consisted of intravenous ivuxolimab administration every 2 weeks at 0.01 to 10 mg/kg.

Concerning this clone itself: Its antigen is unknown.

The study's findings and limits: Among the lowest peripheral clonal expansion occurred in 0.1-3.0 mg/kg partial responders.

Data came from immunoSEQ multiplex PCR; TCRdb stores just in-frame clones and leaves some out. Counted here are about 38,000 clones, about 82% occurring once; the ten biggest clones make up over 20%. The CDR3 has 14 amino acids. Deletions cut 0 bases from V and 8 bases from J, with 13 bases between. Looked up from germline, CDR1 is SNHLY and CDR2 is FYNNEI. The sample was CD4+ or CD8+ T cells sorted from blood, taken in a trial of the OX40 agonist ivuxolimab. The genes are TRBV2 and TRBJ1-2; maybe TRBD1 (5 bases). The sequence derives from an adult with an advanced solid tumor such as melanoma, head and neck, liver or kidney cancer. The CDR3 DNA is TGTGCCAGCAGTGAAGCGCTCAGGGTTGGGGGCTACACCTTC. Its translation: CASSEALRVGGYTF.